Following are 14 T cell receptor beta chains from one sample sequenced in a study of blood T cells in healthy people across ages. Sample-barcoded 5' priming and a J-beta primer mix drove a second PCR of roughly 6 to 12 cycles. A single record per CDR3 protein comes from TCRdb applying MiXCR to the 5' RACE reads. The table records about 810,000 distinct CDR3 sequences, roughly 34% of them present only once. The material sequenced was blood. All receptors come from a man aged 18 to 35 in good health.

There are a few counts of this clonotype. The V call is TRBV14, the J call TRBJ2-3; D not resolved. Germline CDR1 and CDR2: SGHDN and FVKESK. The CDR3 has 14 amino acids. V lost 0 bases, J lost 6 bases, and 10 bases lay in between. CDR3 region: CASSQETPEDTQYF. The CDR3 DNA is TGTGCCAGCAGCCAAGAAACCCCGGAGGATACGCAGTATTTT.

The table lists this clonotype with many counts. The rearrangement links TRBV29-1 to TRBJ2-1, with D unresolved. Between the trimmed V and J ends, which lost 6 bases and 7 bases, there was a span of 13 bases. The CDR3 spans 12 residues. Germline V CDR1 and CDR2: SQVTM, ANQGSEA. CDR3 coding DNA: TGCAGCGTGCTCTCCCTCGGGAATGAGCAGTTCTTC. Translating gives CSVLSLGNEQFF.

This chain links TRBV7-2 with TRBJ1-2; weak D call: TRBD1 (5 bases). The CDR3 covers 15 residues. The germline V and J ends were trimmed by 5 bases and 2 bases, with 15 bases remaining between them. CDR1 and CDR2 (germline): SGHTA, FQGNSA. Here the CDR3 DNA reads TGTGCCAGCAGCCCGGGCGGGGGTGCGAACTATGGCTACACCTTC. It specifies CASSPGGGANYGYTF. The full variable domain, completed using reference TRBV7-2 and TRBJ1-2, is GAGVSQSPSNKVTEKGKDVELRCDPISGHTALYWYRQSLGQGLEFLIYFQGNSAPDKSGLPSDRFSAERTGGSVSTLTIQRTQQEDSAVYLCASSPGGGANYGYTFGSGTRLTVV.

The rearrangement uses TRBV11-2 and TRBJ1-4; D unclear. From germline, CDR1 is SGHAT and CDR2 FQNNGV. This CDR3 contains 14 residues. The ends were cut back, 3 bases at V and 8 bases at J, with 13 bases in the middle. The CDR3 reads CASSLRVVTEKLFF. The CDR3 bases are TGTGCCAGCAGCTTGAGGGTAGTAACCGAAAAACTGTTTTTT.

This clonotype was observed once. The CDR3 sequence: CASSISAGRDSNQPQHF. CDR3 sequence (DNA): TGTGCCAGTAGTATCTCAGCCGGGAGAGATAGCAATCAGCCCCAGCATTTT. V gene TRBV19 combines with J gene TRBJ1-5; no reliable D call. Germline-derived CDR1 and CDR2 are LNHDA and SQIVND (reference sequence). This CDR3 spans 17 amino acids. Trimming pared 3 bases from V and 0 bases from J, leaving 15 bases between.

This clonotype was seen a few times. The genes are TRBV12-5 and TRBJ2-7; D gene uncertain. The CDR3 has 11 amino acids. Germline CDR1 LGHNT, CDR2 FRNRAP. Trimming removed 4 bases from V and 4 bases from J, with 5 bases in between. The CDR3 nucleotides are TGTGCTAGTGGTTCGTTATACGAGCAGTACTTC. Translated, it gives CASGSLYEQYF.

The chain has TRBV3-1 and TRBJ1-1, with D hard to call. The V gene lost 6 bases and the J gene lost 0 bases, with 8 bases spanning the gap. Germline CDR1 LGHDT, CDR2 YNNKEL (reference sequence). This CDR3 is 13 amino acids long. The CDR3 loop reads CASRLGVNTEAFF. For the CDR3, the DNA is TGTGCCAGCAGGCTCGGGGTGAACACTGAAGCTTTCTTT.

The genes are TRBV12-3 or TRBV12-4 and TRBJ1-2; 8 nucleotides match TRBD1. This CDR3 has 14 amino acids. V lost 2 bases and J lost 6; bases outside the gene matches: 5. The CDR3 region is CASSLRTGFDGYTF. The DNA for the CDR3 is TGTGCCAGCAGTTTAAGGACAGGGTTCGATGGCTACACCTTC.

This clonotype occurred once. In DNA form, the CDR3 reads TGCGCCAGCAGCCAAGAAGGGGGATCTGGCACAGATACGCAGTATTTT. Amino acid sequence: CASSQEGGSGTDTQYF. This chain uses TRBV4-3 with TRBJ2-3; D perhaps matches TRBD1 (6 bases). There are 16 residues in the CDR3. V lost 0 bases, J lost 1 base, and 11 bases lay in between. Germline-derived CDR1 and CDR2 are LGHNA and YSLEER.

This clonotype came up a few times. A read error may be the cause here, since a much bigger clone is one base away. V is TRBV12-3 or TRBV12-4 and J is TRBJ2-3, with 7 bases that match TRBD2. The CDR3 totals 14 residues. CDR3 in DNA: TGTGCCAGCAGTCTCTCCGCGGGAGCAGATATGCAGTATTTT. Protein sequence: CASSLSAGADMQYF.

To note about this clonotype: A much larger clone differs from this one at a single base, so this may be a read error. V is TRBV4-3 and J is TRBJ2-3; 7 bases are a match to TRBD1. The length of the CDR3 is 15 residues. Germline V gene sequence: CDR1 LGHNA, CDR2 YSLEER. With V trimmed by 3 bases and J by 2 bases, 5 bases remained unmatched. CDR3 sequence (DNA): TGCGCCAGCAGCCAGAAGGACAGGAACACAGATACGCAGTATTTT. It translates to CASSQKDRNTDTQYF.

The chain couples TRBV2 to TRBJ1-2, with D possibly being TRBD1 (6 bases). From germline, CDR1 is SNHLY and CDR2 FYNNEI. Trimming took off 7 bases at V and 0 bases at J, with 18 bases between the two ends. The CDR3 has 16 amino acids. The CDR3 DNA reads as TGTGCCAGCATCAAGGAACAGGGATTAGCTAACTATGGCTACACCTTC. This gives the protein CASIKEQGLANYGYTF. The full variable domain, with the rest looked up from reference TRBV2 and TRBJ1-2, is EPEVTQTPSHQVTQMGQEVILRCVPISNHLYFYWYRQILGQKVEFLVSFYNNEISEKSEIFDDQFSVERPDGSNFTLKIRSTKLEDSAMYFCASIKEQGLANYGYTFGSGTRLTVV.

As for this clonotype: An end of the junction differs from the germline gene, which may be a read error. The V call is TRBV7-2, the J call TRBJ2-1, with a weak D call TRBD1 (5 bases). This CDR3 region has 16 residues. Germline CDR1 SGHTA, CDR2 FQGNSA. The CDR3 loop reads CASSFPAGILYNKQFF. CDR3 nucleotide sequence: TGTGCCAGCAGCTTCCCTGCAGGGATACTTTACAATAAGCAGTTCTTC.

This clonotype was detected many times. The chain links TRBV5-1 to TRBJ2-1; D ambiguous. This CDR3 region has 15 residues. Germline values: CDR1 SGHRS, CDR2 YFSETQ. The V gene lost 2 bases and the J gene lost 3 bases, with 12 bases spanning the gap. In DNA, the CDR3 is TGCGCCAGCAGCTTAAGGGAACCCTACTACAATGAGCAGTTCTTC. Its translation is CASSLREPYYNEQFF. Supplemented by reference TRBV5-1 and TRBJ2-1, the full variable domain reads KAGVTQTPRYLIKTRGQQVTLSCSPISGHRSVSWYQQTPGQGLQFLFEYFSETQRNKGNFPGRFSGRQFSNSRSEMNVSTLELGDSALYLCASSLREPYYNEQFFGPGTRLTVL.